These T cell receptor beta chains were read from a single sample in a study of cytomegalovirus exposure and HLA in healthy donors. The method was immunoSEQ multiplex PCR; TCRdb's version includes in-frame clones alone and lacks a portion of them. The repertoire holds around 40,000 clones, with roughly nine tenths as singletons. The sample was PBMCs. The receptors were gathered from a woman in her thirties or forties in good health and CMV-seropositive. Each CDR3 is given with its conserved first and last residue. Each record gives: V gene, J gene, CDR3 protein.

v_gene: TRBV2; j_gene: TRBJ2-5; CDR3aa: CASSASETAKETQYF
v_gene: TRBV7-2; j_gene: TRBJ1-3; CDR3aa: CASSLRRGLSGNTIYF
v_gene: TRBV4-1; j_gene: TRBJ1-2; CDR3aa: CASSHTGFSGYTF
v_gene: TRBV6-1; j_gene: TRBJ2-3; CDR3aa: CASSENLAGGSGDTQYF
v_gene: TRBV6-5; j_gene: TRBJ2-7; CDR3aa: CASSYSSAGFTYEQYF
v_gene: TRBV2; j_gene: TRBJ2-3; CDR3aa: CASSRKGAGAVDTQYF
v_gene: TRBV27; j_gene: TRBJ2-1; CDR3aa: CASSLKLAGGWYEQFF
v_gene: TRBV9; j_gene: TRBJ2-2; CDR3aa: CASSVSGGNTGELFF
v_gene: TRBV27; j_gene: TRBJ1-1; CDR3aa: CASSPLDADEAFF
v_gene: TRBV19; j_gene: TRBJ2-4; CDR3aa: CASSPRDRANIQYF
v_gene: TRBV18; j_gene: TRBJ1-1; CDR3aa: CASSPTGLTEAFF
v_gene: TRBV5-6; j_gene: .; CDR3aa: CASSFTGELFF
v_gene: TRBV2; j_gene: TRBJ2-7; CDR3aa: CASTQSQGAPFEQYF
v_gene: TRBV15; j_gene: TRBJ2-1; CDR3aa: CATSRGGSNEQFF
v_gene: TRBV18; j_gene: TRBJ1-2; CDR3aa: CASSPEDTTRYGYTF
v_gene: TRBV5-1; j_gene: TRBJ2-7; CDR3aa: CASRMGTRVEEQYF
v_gene: TRBV4-1; j_gene: TRBJ2-1; CDR3aa: CASSQKISGAHNEQFF
v_gene: TRBV7-9; j_gene: TRBJ2-7; CDR3aa: CSSSLGQGADEQYF
v_gene: TRBV5-4; j_gene: TRBJ1-2; CDR3aa: CASSRQGQHYGYTF
v_gene: TRBV5-1; j_gene: TRBJ2-5; CDR3aa: CASSMMTGGETQYF
v_gene: TRBV4-1; j_gene: TRBJ2-5; CDR3aa: CASAYLAGSETQYF
v_gene: TRBV7-9; j_gene: TRBJ1-1; CDR3aa: CASSPRQGQSEAFF
v_gene: TRBV5-8; j_gene: TRBJ2-5; CDR3aa: CASSLGRVSGLQETQYF
v_gene: TRBV19; j_gene: TRBJ1-2; CDR3aa: CASSPIVGLGHYGYTF
v_gene: TRBV7-2; j_gene: TRBJ2-3; CDR3aa: CASSLQGFLGTDTQYF
v_gene: TRBV6-6; j_gene: TRBJ1-2; CDR3aa: CASRPSTTANYGYTF
v_gene: TRBV6-5; j_gene: TRBJ2-3; CDR3aa: CASSYSSGTDTQYF
v_gene: TRBV5-1; j_gene: TRBJ1-4; CDR3aa: CASSFATGIGEKLFF
v_gene: TRBV19; j_gene: TRBJ2-3; CDR3aa: CASSLGLAVADTQYF
v_gene: TRBV19; j_gene: TRBJ2-1; CDR3aa: CASIQQGLSEQFF
v_gene: TRBV30; j_gene: TRBJ1-3; CDR3aa: CAWTTQGSSRNTIYF
v_gene: TRBV2; j_gene: TRBJ2-2; CDR3aa: CASAPDRAGTGELFF
v_gene: TRBV27; j_gene: TRBJ2-6; CDR3aa: CASRDGRRAGANVLTF
v_gene: TRBV10-3; j_gene: TRBJ1-2; CDR3aa: CASRGSRPPTGGYTF
v_gene: TRBV7-2; j_gene: TRBJ1-5; CDR3aa: CASSWKGQGQPQHF
v_gene: TRBV28; j_gene: TRBJ1-5; CDR3aa: CASSYGGQGAPTGQPQHF
v_gene: TRBV11-2; j_gene: TRBJ1-3; CDR3aa: CASSAGPLSGNTIYF
v_gene: TRBV6-5; j_gene: TRBJ1-4; CDR3aa: CASRLNRGANEKLFF
v_gene: TRBV6-5; j_gene: TRBJ2-7; CDR3aa: CASSVTGGIYEQYF
v_gene: TRBV19; j_gene: TRBJ1-2; CDR3aa: CASSIGGTAYGYTF
v_gene: TRBV28; j_gene: TRBJ2-1; CDR3aa: CASCVSGYSNEQFF
v_gene: TRBV7-9; j_gene: TRBJ1-2; CDR3aa: CAEGWAYGYTF